This T cell receptor (beta chain) derives from a study of tumor-infiltrating lymphocytes in localized non-small cell lung cancer. Using immunoSEQ multiplex PCR, the repertoire was profiled, and TCRdb retains in-frame clones only, with some absent. The sample yields a few thousand clones, 50% to 80% seen once. This TCR was recovered from a human donor with non-small cell lung cancer. The sample was uninvolved lung tissue not adjacent to the tumor.

CDR3 protein: CASSFQTGGAGELFF. The DNA for the CDR3 is TGCGCCAGCAGCTTCCAGACAGGGGGTGCCGGGGAGCTGTTTTTT. The rearrangement joins TRBV4-1 to TRBJ2-2; TRBD1 matches at 9 bases. V shed 5 bases, J shed 6 bases, and the junction held 7 bases outside the gene matches. Germline values: CDR1 MGHRA, CDR2 YSYEKL. The length of the CDR3 is 15 residues.